This is a list of T cell receptor beta chains from one sample in a study of T cell responses to AZD1222 COVID-19 vaccine. Here immunoSEQ multiplex PCR was the method, and the copy in TCRdb shows in-frame clones only, minus some. The table includes around 150,000 clones, 80% to 95% detected once. The sequencing here drew on peripheral blood, taken on day 0 of AZD1222 vaccination. Every receptor here comes from an adult in good health. Each CDR3 is given with its conserved first and last residue. Each record gives: V gene, CDR3 protein.

v_call: TRBV11-2; cdr3_aa: CASSNYAGGMDQPQHF
v_call: TRBV10-3; cdr3_aa: CAISELGYYYNEQFF
v_call: TRBV7-2; cdr3_aa: CASGDSNQPQHF
v_call: TRBV7-9; cdr3_aa: CASSLGSDRTEAFF
v_call: TRBV19; cdr3_aa: CASSLSGTGMGGYTF
v_call: TRBV4-1; cdr3_aa: CASSQGLGVSYEQYF
v_call: TRBV7-3; cdr3_aa: CASSSATSGRVGNIQYF
v_call: TRBV18; cdr3_aa: CASQTGTRTNTEAFF
v_call: TRBV5-1; cdr3_aa: CASSLVSGYQTYEQYF
v_call: TRBV7-3; cdr3_aa: CASSQAGDSSDTQYF
v_call: TRBV4-2; cdr3_aa: CASSQVGSQPQHF
v_call: TRBV5-1; cdr3_aa: CASSFSGDPYNEQFF
v_call: TRBV5-1; cdr3_aa: CASSLAMSSGIKETQYF
v_call: TRBV7-9; cdr3_aa: CASSLGGGPDNSPLHF
v_call: TRBV19; cdr3_aa: CASRPLVRGASETQYF
v_call: TRBV6-2/TRBV6-3; cdr3_aa: CASSYNIGGPGELFF
v_call: TRBV28; cdr3_aa: CASSTHRGRETQYF
v_call: TRBV19; cdr3_aa: CASSPKTDQPQHF
v_call: TRBV5-4; cdr3_aa: CASSYATGGLSGNTIYF
v_call: TRBV14; cdr3_aa: CASSPKILAGRIYEQFF
v_call: TRBV7-9; cdr3_aa: CASSLTANTGELFF
v_call: TRBV6-5; cdr3_aa: CASSYDLGGRGEQYF
v_call: TRBV3-1/TRBV3-2; cdr3_aa: CASSQPPSGGAAYNEQFF
v_call: TRBV18; cdr3_aa: CASSPRGLAGGPDTQYF
v_call: TRBV29-1; cdr3_aa: CSVPPGSSYNEQFF
v_call: TRBV19; cdr3_aa: CASSNLGNTEAFF
v_call: TRBV5-1; cdr3_aa: CASSLYERRNTGELFF
v_call: TRBV19; cdr3_aa: CASRFLGNTEAFF
v_call: TRBV11-3; cdr3_aa: CASKAGTGNEQFF
v_call: TRBV29-1; cdr3_aa: CSAEGTSAGYGYTF
v_call: TRBV15; cdr3_aa: CATSSLKRGLGEQYF
v_call: TRBV21-1; cdr3_aa: CASSKGGQGLPLAKNIQYF
v_call: TRBV18; cdr3_aa: CASSLGQSSSYEQYF
v_call: TRBV6-1; cdr3_aa: CASSEAGDSYEQYF
v_call: TRBV4-1; cdr3_aa: CASSRTGGEKLFF
v_call: TRBV19; cdr3_aa: CASSLNTNTEAFF
v_call: TRBV3-1/TRBV3-2; cdr3_aa: CASSQDGGCWSGNTIYF
v_call: TRBV11-3; cdr3_aa: CASSPGTGQETQYF
v_call: TRBV4-1; cdr3_aa: CASSQEEGAPYGYTF
v_call: TRBV4-3; cdr3_aa: CASSQEDARGGIFEQYF
v_call: TRBV19; cdr3_aa: CASRRTGQGNQPQHF
v_call: TRBV28; cdr3_aa: CASSFRGYSYEQYF